The 30 T cell receptor beta chains below were found in one sample sequenced in a study of CD8 T cells in Susac syndrome. Random hexamers primed reverse transcription of roughly 0.5 to 1 ug RNA. TCRdb passed the immunoSEQ multiplex PCR reads through MiXCR, listing each CDR3 protein once. This sample yields 350,000 to 550,000 distinct CDR3 sequences, of which around 85% are seen a single time; about 0.1% belongs to the top ten. The sample taken for sequencing was CD8+ T cells from PBMCs. These receptors were taken from a human donor with multiple sclerosis.

The chain joins TRBV5-1 to TRBJ2-7; either TRBD1 or TRBD2 may fit D (5 bases each). The CDR3 consists of 14 residues. Deletions cut 3 bases from V and 5 bases from J, with 15 bases between. CDR1 SGHRS and CDR2 YFSETQ come from the germline V gene. CDR3 coding DNA: TGCGCCAGCAGCTCACCGGGACGGTACGACGAGCAGTACTTC. This translates into CASSSPGRYDEQYF.

The rearrangement uses TRBV11-2 and TRBJ1-3; unclear D gene. V was shortened by 3 bases and J by 7 bases, with 10 bases between the two germline ends. Germline V gene lookup returns CDR1 SGHAT and CDR2 FQNNGV. There are 13 residues in the CDR3. The CDR3 DNA sequence: TGTGCCAGCAGCTTCCCCGTGTGGAACACCATATATTTT. It specifies CASSFPVWNTIYF.

This chain connects TRBV9 to TRBJ2-3, with 13 bases identical to TRBD2. J gave up 0 bases and V 3 bases, and 10 bases lay outside the gene matches. This CDR3 comprises 19 residues. Germline CDR1 reads SGDLS; CDR2 reads YYNGEE. CDR3 loop: CASSGARTSGSPSTDTQYF. CDR3 bases: TGTGCCAGCAGCGGGGCCCGGACTAGCGGGAGTCCCAGCACAGATACGCAGTATTTT.

This clonotype was detected a few times. The J gene is TRBJ2-1, the V gene TRBV11-2; D perhaps matches TRBD2 (6 bases). V dropped 4 bases and J dropped 10 bases, with 20 bases sitting between them. Germline values: CDR1 SGHAT, CDR2 FQNNGV. The CDR3 spans 15 residues. The CDR3 nucleotides read TGTGCCAGCAGCTCTGATGTGGGAGGCCTCAGAGAGCAGTTCTTC. Amino acids: CASSSDVGGLREQFF.

V gene TRBV9 combines with J gene TRBJ2-1; 9 nucleotides match TRBD1. V dropped 3 bases and J dropped 0; count of bases not matched to a gene: 4. This CDR3 has 16 residues. CDR1 and CDR2 from the germline V gene are SGDLS and YYNGEE. CDR3 region: CASSDSGQGSYNEQFF. The CDR3 coding sequence is TGTGCCAGCAGCGATTCGGGACAGGGCTCCTACAATGAGCAGTTCTTC.

The genes are TRBV27 and TRBJ2-7, with D possibly being TRBD1 (6 bases). The V and J ends lost 6 bases and 5 bases respectively, with 11 bases between them. The CDR3 totals 12 residues. Per germline, CDR1 MNHEY and CDR2 SMNVEV (reference sequence). CDR3 DNA sequence: TGTGCCAGCAGAAAGGGGGTTGACGAGCAGTACTTC. Translating it yields CASRKGVDEQYF.

The chain is built from TRBV27 and TRBJ2-4; D tentatively reads TRBD1 or TRBD2 (5 bases each). The V and J ends lost 6 bases and 0 bases respectively, with 9 bases between them. The CDR3 sequence is 14 residues long. Per germline, CDR1 MNHEY and CDR2 SMNVEV (reference sequence). CDR3 DNA: TGTGCCAGCAGGGGGGTCCTAGCCAAAAACATTCAGTACTTC. This translates into CASRGVLAKNIQYF.

Only a few counts were recorded for this clonotype. This chain joins TRBV19 and TRBJ1-1; the match to TRBD1 covers 10 bases. J gave up 5 bases and V 11 bases, and 17 bases lay outside the gene matches. The CDR3 has 16 amino acids. Germline V CDR1 and CDR2: LNHDA, SQIVND (reference sequence). For the CDR3, the DNA is TGTGCCTCATGGCGGGGGACAGGGGTTAGGTTGACTGAAGCTTTCTTT. It yields the protein CASWRGTGVRLTEAFF.

The rearrangement uses TRBV29-1 and TRBJ2-3; D gene ambiguous. The germline V and J ends were trimmed by 0 bases and 0 bases, with 19 bases remaining between them. From germline, CDR1 is SQVTM and CDR2 ANQGSEA. The CDR3 is 18 amino acids. CDR3 in amino acids: CSVEDLAWARASTDTQYF. In DNA, the CDR3 is TGCAGCGTTGAAGATTTAGCTTGGGCTAGAGCTAGCACAGATACGCAGTATTTT.

The rearrangement joins TRBV4-1 to TRBJ2-7; D is ambiguous. This CDR3 is 13 amino acids long. V was trimmed by 1 base and J by 3 bases, leaving 7 bases between them. CDR1 is MGHRA and CDR2 is YSYEKL in the germline V gene. The CDR3 is CASSQGNNYEQYF. CDR3 DNA sequence: TGCGCCAGCAGCCAAGGGAACAACTACGAGCAGTACTTC.

This chain joins TRBV10-2 and TRBJ2-7; D gene ambiguous. The CDR3 sequence is 16 residues long. V was trimmed by 0 bases and J by 2 bases, leaving 14 bases between them. Germline V gene lookup returns CDR1 WSHSY and CDR2 SAAADI. The CDR3 coding sequence is TGCGCCAGCAGTGAGTCGTCCGGGCTCGATACCTACGAGCAGTACTTC. The encoded protein is CASSESSGLDTYEQYF.

The chain carries TRBV27 and TRBJ2-2, with a possible D match to TRBD1 (5 bases). The germline V gene encodes CDR1 MNHEY and CDR2 SMNVEV (reference sequence). V gave up 11 bases and J gave up 6 bases, with 13 bases separating them. This CDR3 is 12 amino acids long. CDR3 in amino acids: CAAQAGSGELFF. CDR3 coding DNA: TGTGCCGCGCAAGCAGGGTCCGGGGAGCTGTTTTTT.

The rearrangement uses TRBV4-1 and TRBJ2-2; 7 positions agree with TRBD1. The V gene's germline CDR1 is MGHRA and CDR2 YSYEKL. The V gene end was trimmed by 4 bases and the J gene end by 4 bases; junction bases not matched to a gene: 9. The CDR3 totals 16 residues. Here the CDR3 reads CASSPARGQTTGELFF. CDR3 in DNA: TGCGCCAGCAGCCCGGCCCGGGGACAGACCACCGGGGAGCTGTTTTTT.

This chain joins TRBV5-4 and TRBJ2-1; 7 positions agree with TRBD2. This CDR3 has 16 residues. Germline V lookup: CDR1 SGHNT, CDR2 YYREEE (reference sequence). Unmatched junction bases numbered 8, after V lost 0 bases and J lost 5 bases. Written as DNA, the CDR3 is TGTGCCAGCAGCTTGGAATTGGGAGGGCTTAACAATGAGCAGTTCTTC. Protein: CASSLELGGLNNEQFF.

This clonotype was observed a single time. V gene TRBV7-9 combines with J gene TRBJ2-1; a weak D match, TRBD1 (6 bases). The CDR3 covers 16 residues. Trimming removed 2 bases at V and 4 bases at J, with 15 bases between. Germline V CDR1 and CDR2: SEHNR, FQNEAQ (reference sequence). Written as DNA, the CDR3 is TGTGCCAGCAGCTTAACGGAGGCAGGGGTGTACAATGAGCAGTTCTTC. Protein sequence: CASSLTEAGVYNEQFF.

The V call is TRBV6-5, the J call TRBJ2-3, with TRBD2 identical over 8 bases. Germline V gene data show CDR1 as MNHEY and CDR2 as SVGAGI. The CDR3 is made up of 17 amino acids. After removal of 4 bases from V and 0 bases from J, the junction contained 9 bases not matched to a gene. Written as DNA, the CDR3 is TGTGCCAGCAGTTCTCCCCTAGCGGGTACTAGCACAGATACGCAGTATTTT. It translates to CASSSPLAGTSTDTQYF.

The CDR3 coding sequence is TGTGCCAGCAGCTTAGGAGGGGGTGCCTACGAGCAGTACTTC. Translating gives CASSLGGGAYEQYF. The chain uses TRBV11-2 and TRBJ2-7, with D maybe TRBD1 (6 bases). The CDR3 is 14 residues long. The germline V gene encodes CDR1 SGHAT and CDR2 FQNNGV. With 1 base removed from V and 2 bases from J, the gap between germline ends came to 9 bases.

The genes are TRBV19 and TRBJ1-4, with D perhaps TRBD1 (5 bases). V was shortened by 5 bases and J by 6 bases, with 16 bases between the two germline ends. The germline V gene has CDR1 LNHDA and CDR2 SQIVND (reference sequence). The CDR3 sequence is 15 residues long. In DNA, the CDR3 is TGTGCCAGTAGTCCCCCAGGACGGGGGGATGAAAAACTGTTTTTT. Amino acids: CASSPPGRGDEKLFF.

The chain couples TRBV12-5 to TRBJ1-5; 7 nucleotides agree with TRBD1. The CDR3 extends over 12 amino acids. J lost 5 bases, V lost 5 bases, and 0 bases had no gene match. The germline V gene has CDR1 LGHNT and CDR2 FRNRAP. For the CDR3, the DNA is TGTGCTAGTGGTGACAGGGATCAGCCCCAGCATTTT. The encoded protein is CASGDRDQPQHF.

This chain joins TRBV27 and TRBJ2-7; the D is unclear. Germline loops: CDR1 MNHEY, CDR2 SMNVEV (reference sequence). This CDR3 comprises 13 residues. The V gene lost 5 bases and the J gene lost 7 bases, with 15 bases spanning the gap. The CDR3 here is CASSPVSELEQYF. The CDR3 coding sequence is TGTGCCAGCAGTCCCGTCTCCGAACTGGAGCAGTACTTC.

The chain has TRBV9 and TRBJ1-1, with TRBD1 as a possible D gene (6 bases). V lost 0 bases and J 1 base, leaving 16 bases between the germline ends. Germline V lookup: CDR1 SGDLS, CDR2 YYNGEE. The CDR3 contains 17 residues. The CDR3 spells CASSVVPRGLGNTEAFF. For the CDR3, the DNA is TGTGCCAGCAGCGTAGTTCCCAGGGGATTAGGGAACACTGAAGCTTTCTTT.

The chain joins TRBV27 to TRBJ2-2; weak D call: TRBD1 (6 bases). V lost 3 bases and J 1 base, leaving 9 bases between the germline ends. The CDR3 totals 15 residues. Looked up from germline, CDR1 is MNHEY and CDR2 is SMNVEV (reference sequence). DNA for the CDR3: TGTGCCAGCAGTTTTGGACAGCTGAACACCGGGGAGCTGTTTTTT. The encoded protein is CASSFGQLNTGELFF.

This chain joins TRBV4-1 and TRBJ2-1; D not certain. Germline V gene sequence: CDR1 MGHRA, CDR2 YSYEKL. The CDR3 length is 15 residues. V lost 2 bases to trimming and J lost 2 bases, with 10 bases between them. CDR3 DNA: TGCGCCAGCAGCCAATTGGAGTTTCCCTACAATGAGCAGTTCTTC. Residues: CASSQLEFPYNEQFF.

The chain uses TRBV6-1 and TRBJ1-5; TRBD1 might be the D (5 bases). CDR1 and CDR2 (germline): MNHNS, SASEGT. Trimming cost V 6 bases and J 0 bases, with 18 bases left between them. The CDR3 sequence is 17 residues long. CDR3 nucleotides: TGTGCCAGCAGCCCAGGGTTTACTCCGACTAGCAATCAGCCCCAGCATTTT. Translated: CASSPGFTPTSNQPQHF.

About this clonotype itself: One end of the junction does not line up with germline, which may come from a read error. The chain carries TRBV30 and TRBJ2-5, with 11 bases that match TRBD2. The germline V gene has CDR1 GTSNPN and CDR2 SVGIG (reference sequence). The CDR3 is made up of 18 amino acids. The CDR3 DNA is TGTGCCTGGAGTGTACGACTGGGGGCGGTTAGCGGGGGGGAGACCCAGTGCTTC. Residues: CAWSVRLGAVSGGETQCF.

This clonotype was seen only a few times. This chain connects TRBV5-6 to TRBJ2-5; 13 positions match TRBD2. Germline CDR1 and CDR2: SGHDT and YYEEEE. The ends lost 4 bases at V and 2 bases at J; junction bases unmatched: 2. The CDR3 runs to 15 residues. CDR3 sequence (DNA): TGTGCCAGCAGCCAACTAGCGGGAGGGCAAGAGACCCAGTACTTC. Translating it yields CASSQLAGGQETQYF.

The J gene is TRBJ2-4, the V gene TRBV30; 10 bases agree with TRBD1. V lost 2 bases and J lost 8; bases outside the gene matches: 9. Germline CDR1 reads GTSNPN; CDR2 reads SVGIG (reference sequence). CDR3 length equals 15 residues. CDR3 sequence: CAWSLTGGGSDIQYF. As DNA, the CDR3 is TGTGCCTGGAGTTTGACAGGGGGCGGGTCGGACATTCAGTACTTC.

The chain combines TRBV29-1 with TRBJ1-2, with D possibly matching TRBD1 (5 bases). Trimming removed 5 bases from V and 0 bases from J, with 19 bases in between. CDR1 is SQVTM and CDR2 is ANQGSEA in the germline V gene. The length of the CDR3 is 16 residues. The CDR3 nucleotides read TGCAGCGTTTCGCCGAAAGAGGGGATTTCTAACTATGGCTACACCTTC. Protein sequence: CSVSPKEGISNYGYTF.

The chain joins TRBV6-2 or TRBV6-3 to TRBJ1-1; 9 bases are shared with TRBD1. Germline CDR1 MNHEY, CDR2 SVGEGT. Losses at the gene ends were 6 bases for V and 3 bases for J; bases not matched to a gene: 11. The CDR3 runs to 16 residues. The CDR3 region has the DNA TGTGCCAGCAGCCAGATGGGACAGGGAGGGGACACTGAAGCTTTCTTT. The encoded protein is CASSQMGQGGDTEAFF.

The CDR3, as DNA: TGTGCCAGCAGCTTAGTTGGGACGCTAGCCTACGAGCAGTACTTC. It translates to CASSLVGTLAYEQYF. V is TRBV11-1 and J is TRBJ2-7; possibly TRBD1 or TRBD2 for D (5 bases each). The CDR3 covers 15 residues. V lost 1 base and J 2 bases, leaving 12 bases between the germline ends. Germline assignment: CDR1 SGHAT and CDR2 FQDESV (reference sequence). Variable domain in full (rest from reference TRBV11-1 and TRBJ2-7): EAEVAQSPRYKITEKSQAVAFWCDPISGHATLYWYRQILGQGPELLVQFQDESVVDDSQLPKDRFSAERLKGVDSTLKIQPAELGDSAMYLCASSLVGTLAYEQYFGPGTRLTVT.